This T cell receptor beta chain appears in the sequencing data of a study of shared clonotypes between healthy human individuals. Overall study: Per-donor plates numbered three CD4 naive, three CD4 memory, two CD8 naive and one CD8 memory.

CD45RO negativity and positive selection for CCR7 defined naive CD8 cells, a population that excluded terminally differentiated effector memory CD45RA+ cells. The healthy adult donors were HIV-negative and reported no recent acute infections or vaccinations. Sequencing was performed with immunoSEQ multiplex PCR; in TCRdb, only in-frame clones are kept and a portion is missing. The table shows about 2 million clones, with approximately 94% occurring only once. Overall study findings and caveats: Larger estimated richness was generally recorded for naive subsets relative to memory subsets. Clonotype sharing among donors likely depends on sequencing depth.

The germline CDR1 and CDR2 sequences are LNHDA and SQIVND (reference sequence). Trimming took off 3 bases at V and 5 bases at J, with 8 bases between the two ends. This CDR3 is 13 amino acids long. This clone was seen repeatedly, ten times or more. Its cognate antigen is unknown. Sequencing input: naive CD8+ T cells sorted from blood. The chain combines TRBV19 with TRBJ2-1, with D uncertain. The receptor was derived from a man younger than 30 in good health. Here the CDR3 DNA reads TGTGCCAGTAGTATCGCTTATCACAATGAGCAGTTCTTC. This sequence encodes CASSIAYHNEQFF.